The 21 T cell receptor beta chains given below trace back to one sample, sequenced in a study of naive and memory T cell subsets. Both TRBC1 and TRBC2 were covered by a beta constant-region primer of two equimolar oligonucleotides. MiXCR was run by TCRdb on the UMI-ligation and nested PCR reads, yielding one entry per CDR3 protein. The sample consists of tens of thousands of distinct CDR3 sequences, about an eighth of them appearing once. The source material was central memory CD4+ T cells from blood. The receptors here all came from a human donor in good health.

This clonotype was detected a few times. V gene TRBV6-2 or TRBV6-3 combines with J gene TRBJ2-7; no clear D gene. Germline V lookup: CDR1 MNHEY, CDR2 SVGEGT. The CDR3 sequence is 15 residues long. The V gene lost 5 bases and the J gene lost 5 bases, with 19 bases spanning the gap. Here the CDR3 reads CASSQVWFGIHEQYF. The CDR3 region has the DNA TGTGCCAGCAGTCAGGTTTGGTTTGGGATCCACGAGCAGTACTTC.

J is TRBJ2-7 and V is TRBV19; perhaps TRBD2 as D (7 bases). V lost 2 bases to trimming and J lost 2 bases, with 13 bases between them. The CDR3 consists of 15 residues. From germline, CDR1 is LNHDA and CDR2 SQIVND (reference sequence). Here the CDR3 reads CASSIRDGGPYEQYF. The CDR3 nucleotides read TGTGCCAGTAGTATAAGGGACGGGGGGCCCTACGAGCAGTACTTC.

The CDR3 loop reads CASSLVGSGIGGEQFF. The DNA of the CDR3 is TGTGCCAGCAGCTTAGTTGGGTCAGGAATAGGCGGTGAGCAGTTCTTC. This sequence joins TRBV7-2 and TRBJ2-1; the D is unclear. V was cut by 1 base and J by 9 bases, with 19 bases left in between. Germline CDR1 SGHTA, CDR2 FQGNSA. The length of the CDR3 is 16 residues.

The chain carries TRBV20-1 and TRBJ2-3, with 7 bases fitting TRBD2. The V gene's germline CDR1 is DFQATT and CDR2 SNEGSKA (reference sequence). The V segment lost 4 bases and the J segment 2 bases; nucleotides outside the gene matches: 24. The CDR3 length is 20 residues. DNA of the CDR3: TGCAGTGCTACCCGAAAGAGCCGCGGGAGCCTCCTTCGGGCCACAGATACGCAGTATTTT. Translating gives CSATRKSRGSLLRATDTQYF.

The DNA for the CDR3 is TGCGCCAGCAGCCAAGGCGCCGGGACAGGGACCATATATTTT. Translated, it gives CASSQGAGTGTIYF. The chain employs TRBV4-1 and TRBJ1-3; 9 positions match TRBD1. The V segment lost 1 base and the J segment 10 bases; nucleotides outside the gene matches: 5. Germline assignment: CDR1 MGHRA and CDR2 YSYEKL. The CDR3 is made up of 14 amino acids.

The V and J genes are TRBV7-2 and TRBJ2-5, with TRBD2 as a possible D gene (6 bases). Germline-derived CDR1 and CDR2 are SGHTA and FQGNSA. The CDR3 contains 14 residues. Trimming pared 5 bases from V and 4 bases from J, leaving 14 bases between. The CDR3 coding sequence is TGTGCCAGCAGCCCAAACGGGGGTATAGAGACCCAGTACTTC. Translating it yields CASSPNGGIETQYF. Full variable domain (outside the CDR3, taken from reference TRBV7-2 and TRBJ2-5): GAGVSQSPSNKVTEKGKDVELRCDPISGHTALYWYRQSLGQGLEFLIYFQGNSAPDKSGLPSDRFSAERTGGSVSTLTIQRTQQEDSAVYLCASSPNGGIETQYFGPGTRLLVL.

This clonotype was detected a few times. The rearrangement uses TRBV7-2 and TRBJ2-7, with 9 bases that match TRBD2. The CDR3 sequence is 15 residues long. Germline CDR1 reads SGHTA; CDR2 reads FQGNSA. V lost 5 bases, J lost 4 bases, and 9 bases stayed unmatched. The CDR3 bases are TGTGCCAGCAGCGGGGCGGACCTAGCGGGATACGAGCAGTACTTC. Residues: CASSGADLAGYEQYF.

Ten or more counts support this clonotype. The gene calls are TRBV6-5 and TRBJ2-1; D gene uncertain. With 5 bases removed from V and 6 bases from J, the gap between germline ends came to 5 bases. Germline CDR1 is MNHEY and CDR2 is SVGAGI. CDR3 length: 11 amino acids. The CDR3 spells CASSTRNEQFF. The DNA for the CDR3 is TGTGCCAGCAGTACTCGCAATGAGCAGTTCTTC.

The CDR3 loop is CASSLGGTSGYEQYF. The CDR3 DNA reads as TGTGCCAGCAGCTTAGGGGGGACTAGCGGCTACGAGCAGTACTTC. The chain links TRBV7-9 to TRBJ2-7, with 11 nucleotides matching TRBD2. The V segment lost 1 base and the J segment 3 bases; nucleotides outside the gene matches: 2. CDR1 SEHNR and CDR2 FQNEAQ come from the germline V gene (reference sequence). This CDR3 is built from 15 residues.

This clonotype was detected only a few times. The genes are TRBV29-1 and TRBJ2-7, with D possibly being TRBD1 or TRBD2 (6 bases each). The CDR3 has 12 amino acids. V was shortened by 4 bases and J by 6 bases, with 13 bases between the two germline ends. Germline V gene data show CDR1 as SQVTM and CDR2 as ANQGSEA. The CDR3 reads CSVGRGGGEQYF. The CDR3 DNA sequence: TGCAGCGTTGGGCGAGGGGGAGGCGAGCAGTACTTC.

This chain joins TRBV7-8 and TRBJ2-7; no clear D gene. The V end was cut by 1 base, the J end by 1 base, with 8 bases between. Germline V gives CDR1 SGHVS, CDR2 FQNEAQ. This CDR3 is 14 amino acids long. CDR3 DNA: TGTGCCAGCAGCTTAGATCGGGCGTCCTACGAGCAGTACTTC. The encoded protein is CASSLDRASYEQYF.

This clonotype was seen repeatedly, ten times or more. The CDR3 spells CASSPVFQTTNEKLFF. DNA of the CDR3: TGTGCCAGCAGCCCTGTCTTCCAGACAACTAATGAAAAACTGTTTTTT. V and J are TRBV3-1 and TRBJ1-4, with D unresolved. The CDR3 sequence is 16 residues long. V shed 4 bases and J shed 0 bases, with 12 bases lying between them. Germline V gene sequence: CDR1 LGHDT, CDR2 YNNKEL (reference sequence). Full variable domain (missing parts from reference TRBV3-1 and TRBJ1-4): DTAVSQTPKYLVTQMGNDKSIKCEQNLGHDTMYWYKQDSKKFLKIMFSYNNKELIINETVPNRFSPKSPDKAHLNLHINSLELGDSAVYFCASSPVFQTTNEKLFFGSGTQLSVL.

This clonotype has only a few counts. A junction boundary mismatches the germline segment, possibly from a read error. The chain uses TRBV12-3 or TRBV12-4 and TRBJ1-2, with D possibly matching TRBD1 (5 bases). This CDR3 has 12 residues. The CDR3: CASRLGLGDYTF. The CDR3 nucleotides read TGTGCCAGCAGGTTAGGACTGGGGGACTACACCTTC.

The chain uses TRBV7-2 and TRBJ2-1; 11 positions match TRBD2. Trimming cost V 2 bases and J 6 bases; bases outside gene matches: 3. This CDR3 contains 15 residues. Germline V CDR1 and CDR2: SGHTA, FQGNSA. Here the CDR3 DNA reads TGTGCCAGCAGCTTAACTAGCGGGAGAACCAATGAGCAGTTCTTC. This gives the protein CASSLTSGRTNEQFF.

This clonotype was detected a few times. CDR3 DNA: TGTGCCAGCGGCCATTGGGACGAGCAGTACTTC. Translated: CASGHWDEQYF. The rearrangement joins TRBV5-5 to TRBJ2-7; D is unclear. The CDR3 sequence is 11 residues long. CDR1 and CDR2 from the germline V gene are SGHKS and YYEKEE (reference sequence). V dropped 7 bases and J dropped 5 bases, with 10 bases sitting between them.

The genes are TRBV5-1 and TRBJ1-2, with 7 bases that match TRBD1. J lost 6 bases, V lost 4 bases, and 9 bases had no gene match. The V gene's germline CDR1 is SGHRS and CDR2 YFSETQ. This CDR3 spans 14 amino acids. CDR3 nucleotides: TGCGCCAGCAGCCGCCGACAGGGAGAGGATGGCTACACCTTC. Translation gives CASSRRQGEDGYTF.

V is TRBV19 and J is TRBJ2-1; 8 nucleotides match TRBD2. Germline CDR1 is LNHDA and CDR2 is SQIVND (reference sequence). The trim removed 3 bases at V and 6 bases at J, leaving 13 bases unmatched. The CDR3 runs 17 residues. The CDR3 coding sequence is TGTGCCAGTAGTATTATGTGGGTTAGCGGGACGGGCAATGAGCAGTTCTTC. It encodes CASSIMWVSGTGNEQFF.

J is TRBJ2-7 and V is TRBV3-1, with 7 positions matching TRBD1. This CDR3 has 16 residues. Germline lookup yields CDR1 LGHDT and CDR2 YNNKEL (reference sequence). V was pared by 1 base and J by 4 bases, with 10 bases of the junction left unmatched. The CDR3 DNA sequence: TGTGCCAGCAGCCAAGCGCGAGGGACAGCCAATTACGAGCAGTACTTC. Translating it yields CASSQARGTANYEQYF.

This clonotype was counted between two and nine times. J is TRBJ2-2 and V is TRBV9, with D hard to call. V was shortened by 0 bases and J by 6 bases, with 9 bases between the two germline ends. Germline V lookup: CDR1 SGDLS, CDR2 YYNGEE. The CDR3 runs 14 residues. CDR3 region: CASSVDLGPGELFF. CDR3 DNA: TGTGCCAGCAGCGTAGATCTAGGTCCCGGGGAGCTGTTTTTT. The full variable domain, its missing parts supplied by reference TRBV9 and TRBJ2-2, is DSGVTQTPKHLITATGQRVTLRCSPRSGDLSVYWYQQSLDQGLQFLIQYYNGEERAKGNILERFSAQQFPDLHSELNLSSLELGDSALYFCASSVDLGPGELFFGEGSRLTVL.

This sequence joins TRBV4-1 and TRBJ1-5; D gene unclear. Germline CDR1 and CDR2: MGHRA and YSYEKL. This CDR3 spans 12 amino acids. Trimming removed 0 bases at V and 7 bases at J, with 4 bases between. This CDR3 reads CASSQDDQPQHF. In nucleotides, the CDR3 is TGCGCCAGCAGCCAAGACGACCAGCCCCAGCATTTT.

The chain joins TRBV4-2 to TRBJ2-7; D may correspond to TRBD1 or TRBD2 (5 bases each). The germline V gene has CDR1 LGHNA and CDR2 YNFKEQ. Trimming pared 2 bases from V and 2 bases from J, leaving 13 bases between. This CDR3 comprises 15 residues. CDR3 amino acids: CASSQFTVGAYEQYF. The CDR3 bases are TGTGCCAGCAGCCAATTCACAGTGGGGGCCTACGAGCAGTACTTC.